The clone carrying this T cell receptor (beta chain) was counted ten times or more. The data originate from a study of T-cell memory formation after mild COVID-19. The authors produced TCR alpha and TCR beta cDNA libraries with sample barcodes and UMIs by 5'RACE using constant-segment primers. One entry per CDR3 protein results from TCRdb running MiXCR on the 5' RACE reads. The sample includes roughly 400,000 distinct CDR3 sequences, approximately 24% of them seen just once. V lost 5 bases, J lost 3 bases, and 12 bases stayed unmatched. Per the germline V gene, CDR1 is DFQATT and CDR2 is SNEGSKA (reference sequence). This CDR3 is 16 amino acids long.

The J gene is TRBJ1-1, the V gene TRBV20-1, with 10 positions matching TRBD1. The sequence was obtained from an adult woman who had mild COVID-19 (a few samples of this study predate the infection). Cell type and time point are not known. Source material: PBMCs or a T cell subset sorted from them (not recorded which). This CDR3 reads CSALYRDRGYDTEAFF. DNA for the CDR3: TGCAGTGCTTTATACCGGGACAGGGGCTATGACACTGAAGCTTTCTTT.